The rows below give T cell receptor beta chains drawn from one sample of a study of radiation and T cells in renal cell carcinoma. Data came from immunoSEQ multiplex PCR; TCRdb stores just in-frame clones and leaves some out. Counted here are about 150,000 clones, around 89% occurring once; the ten biggest clones make up 4.1%. Specimen: blood, collected from a patient whose treatment included radiotherapy and nephrectomy. These receptors came from a woman aged 70-85 years with renal cell carcinoma. The CDR3 runs from the conserved cysteine through the conserved F or W. Each record gives: V gene, D gene, clone size, J gene, CDR3 DNA, CDR3 protein. The D gene is left open where the match is weak. The size of a clone is reported for some rows only, either as once, few or many, or as a class for expanded clones.

>TRBV7-9|.|.|TRBJ2-3
TGTGCCAGCAGCTTACTTAGCACAGATACGCAGTATTTT
CASSLLSTDTQYF
>TRBV7-2|.|.|TRBJ2-1
TGTGCCAGCAGCCCGCCCGGGCGGGGGCCCCTACGCAATGAGCAGTTCTTC
CASSPPGRGPLRNEQFF
>TRBV30|.|.|TRBJ2-2
TGTGCCTGGATGGGGGTCACCGGGGAGCTGTTTTTT
CAWMGVTGELFF
>TRBV5-1|TRBD1|.|TRBJ1-1
TGCGCCAGCGCTACAGGGGACACTGAAGCTTTCTTT
CASATGDTEAFF
>TRBV7-2|.|.|TRBJ2-1
TGTGCCAGCAGTTACTATCGCAATGAGCAGTTCTTC
CASSYYRNEQFF
>TRBV7-2|.|.|TRBJ1-6
TGTGCCAGCAGCTTAAGCAGGGCCAGGGGTAATTCACCCCTCCACTTT
CASSLSRARGNSPLHF
>TRBV18|.|.|TRBJ2-3
TGTGCCAGCTCACCACCAATTGCGGGGCAAGATACGCAGTATTTT
CASSPPIAGQDTQYF
>TRBV30|TRBD2|.|TRBJ2-1
TGTGCCTGGAGTGTTGGGACTAGCGTCTACAATGAGCAGTTCTTC
CAWSVGTSVYNEQFF
>TRBV7-2|.|.|TRBJ1-1
TGTGCCAGCAGCTCTCTGACGGGCTCAGGCACTGAAGCTTTCTTT
CASSSLTGSGTEAFF
>TRBV14|.|.|TRBJ2-1
TGTGCCAGCAGCCAAGATATGTGGCGCCGACGGAATGAGCAGTTCTTC
CASSQDMWRRRNEQFF
>TRBV5-1|.|.|TRBJ1-1
TGCGCCAGCAGCACTAGACCAAACACTGAAGCTTTCTTT
CASSTRPNTEAFF
>TRBV7-2|.|once|TRBJ1-2
TGTGCCAGCAGCTTAGCACAGGGTTTAGAGGGCTACACCTTC
CASSLAQGLEGYTF
>TRBV19|.|few|TRBJ1-5
TGTGCCAGTAGCGAAGGTCAGCCCCAGCATTTT
CASSEGQPQHF
>TRBV28|.|.|TRBJ2-4
TGTGCCAGCAGCCAAGAAAACAGAAAGGCGGCCAAAAACATTCAGTACTTC
CASSQENRKAAKNIQYF
>TRBV5-1|.|once|TRBJ2-5
TGCGCCAGCAGCTTGGCGGGCGTGGAGTCTGAGACCCAGTACTTC
CASSLAGVESETQYF
>TRBV19|.|.|TRBJ2-3
TGTGCCAGTAGTTGGGCTAGCACAGATACGCAGTATTTT
CASSWASTDTQYF